This record concerns one T cell receptor (beta chain) sequence. The data stem from a study of blood T cell repertoires in COVID-19. Study overall: Both acute and convalescent COVID-19 samples were obtained from the United States, Italy and Spain. Sources were T cells, B-cell-depleted T cells, or PBMCs; the material itself was cDNA or gDNA.

Source study methods: Amplified reference gene primers provided the basis for estimating nucleated cell counts. Method: immunoSEQ multiplex PCR; TCRdb's copy keeps in-frame clones and lacks some. The V and J calls and clone size come from that table; D and trimming were worked out from the DNA. The sample comprises 200,000 to 250,000 clones, 82% of which are singletons, and approximately 12% rests with the top ten. The CDR3 sequence is 14 residues long. With 6 bases clipped from V and 2 bases from J, the junction kept 4 bases outside the gene matches. Looked up from germline, CDR1 is MRHNA and CDR2 is SNTAGT.

Sequencing input: peripheral blood. This TCR derives from a woman between 35 and 50 years old with acute or convalescent COVID-19. The chain employs TRBV6-4 and TRBJ1-2, with TRBD1 matching over 9 bases. CDR3 protein: CASSSTGGNYGYTF. The CDR3 DNA follows: TGTGCCAGCAGCTCGACAGGGGGGAACTATGGCTACACCTTC.